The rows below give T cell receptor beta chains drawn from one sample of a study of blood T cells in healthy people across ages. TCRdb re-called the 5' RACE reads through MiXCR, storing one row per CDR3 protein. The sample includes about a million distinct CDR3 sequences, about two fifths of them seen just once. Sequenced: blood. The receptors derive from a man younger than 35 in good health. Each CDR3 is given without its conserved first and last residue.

CDR3: ASGPFSGNNYGYT
V: TRBV25-1
J: TRBJ1-2

CDR3: ASSYSGAEETQY
V: TRBV6-2/TRBV6-3
J: -

CDR3: SARDLGASSTDTQY
V: TRBV20-1
J: TRBJ2-3

CDR3: ASTGQLSTDTQY
V: TRBV11-1
J: TRBJ2-3

CDR3: AWSNGQGNQPQH
V: TRBV30
J: TRBJ1-5

CDR3: SASFPSSPLH
V: TRBV20-1
J: TRBJ1-6

CDR3: ASSLSWDRYMPLH
V: TRBV7-2
J: TRBJ1-6

CDR3: VSSPVLTKNEQF
V: TRBV7-2
J: TRBJ2-1

CDR3: ASRIAGTDTQY
V: TRBV11-1
J: TRBJ2-3

CDR3: ASLRESMNTEAF
V: TRBV7-9
J: TRBJ1-1